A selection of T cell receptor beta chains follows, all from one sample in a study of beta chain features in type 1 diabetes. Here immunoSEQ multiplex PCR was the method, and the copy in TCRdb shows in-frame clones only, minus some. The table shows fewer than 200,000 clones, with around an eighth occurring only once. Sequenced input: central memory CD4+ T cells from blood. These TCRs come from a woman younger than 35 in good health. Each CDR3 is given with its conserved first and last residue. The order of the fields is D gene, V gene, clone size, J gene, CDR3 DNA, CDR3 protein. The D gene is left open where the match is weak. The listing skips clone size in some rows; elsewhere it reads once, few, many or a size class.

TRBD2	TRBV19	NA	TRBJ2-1	TGTGCCAGTAGTAGTGGCCAGGGAGCGGGAGGGCTTCTTGAGCAGTTCTTC	CASSSGQGAGGLLEQFF
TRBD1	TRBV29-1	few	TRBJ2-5	TGCAGCGTGAGGGGGCAGGGGACGGAGACCCAGTACTTC	CSVRGQGTETQYF
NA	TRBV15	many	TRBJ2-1	TGTGCCACCAGCAGAGAATCCTATCCGGCAGGGCAGTTCTTC	CATSRESYPAGQFF
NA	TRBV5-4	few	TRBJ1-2	TGTGCCAGCAGCTTGTGGGGGGGCAACTATGGCTACACCTTC	CASSLWGGNYGYTF
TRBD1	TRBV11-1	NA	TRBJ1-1	TGTGCCAGCAGCCATCGACAGGGGGGCACTGAAGCTTTCTTT	CASSHRQGGTEAFF
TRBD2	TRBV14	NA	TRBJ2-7	TGTGCCAGCAGCCCGGGACTAGATCTCTACGAGCAGTACTTC	CASSPGLDLYEQYF
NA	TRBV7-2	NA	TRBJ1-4	TGTGCCAGCAGTACCCAGGGGCTGAACGAAAAACTGTTTTTT	CASSTQGLNEKLFF
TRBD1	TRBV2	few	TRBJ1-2	TGTGCCAGCAGCTTACAGGGACAGGGAAACTATGGCTACACCTTC	CASSLQGQGNYGYTF
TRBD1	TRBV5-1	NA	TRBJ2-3	TGCGCCAGCAGCTACAGGGGGCAGACAGATACGCAGTATTTT	CASSYRGQTDTQYF
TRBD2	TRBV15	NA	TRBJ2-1	TGTGCCACCAGCAGTGGATGGACTAGCGGGAGTGGGACCTACAATGAGCAGTTCTTC	CATSSGWTSGSGTYNEQFF
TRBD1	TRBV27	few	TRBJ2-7	TGTGCCAGTCATAGGGACAGGGTAGCCTACGAGCAGTACTTC	CASHRDRVAYEQYF
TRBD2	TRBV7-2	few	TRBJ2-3	TGTGCCAGCAGCCGATCCGGGAGCCCGGGGGGTACGCAGTATTTT	CASSRSGSPGGTQYF
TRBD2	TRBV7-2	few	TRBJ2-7	TGTGCCAGCAGTGGCGGGAGGAGCGAGCAGTACTTC	CASSGGRSEQYF
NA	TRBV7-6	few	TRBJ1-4	TGTGCCAGCAGCCGGACACCCAATGAAAAACTGTTTTTT	CASSRTPNEKLFF
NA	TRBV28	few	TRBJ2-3	TGTGCCAGCAGCCCCCCCCGGGGGAGCACAGATACGCAGTATTTT	CASSPPRGSTDTQYF
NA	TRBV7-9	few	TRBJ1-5	TGTGCCAGCAGCCGAGGCGGATACAATCAGCCCCAGCATTTT	CASSRGGYNQPQHF
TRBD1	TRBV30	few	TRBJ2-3	TGTGCCTGGAGGGGGACAGGCACAGATACGCAGTATTTT	CAWRGTGTDTQYF
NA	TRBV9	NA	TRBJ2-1	TGTGCCAGCAGCGTAGGTCCTAGTTCAAATGAGCAGTTCTTC	CASSVGPSSNEQFF
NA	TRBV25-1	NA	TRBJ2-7	TGTGCCAGCAGTTTAGACAGCTACGAGCAGTACTTC	CASSLDSYEQYF
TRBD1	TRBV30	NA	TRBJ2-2	TGTGCCTGGAGTTGGACAGGGGGCACCGGGGAGCTGTTTTTT	CAWSWTGGTGELFF
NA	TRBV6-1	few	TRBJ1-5	TGTGCCAGCAGTGAATCTCAGTGGGGGACACCAAATCAGCCCCAGCATTTT	CASSESQWGTPNQPQHF
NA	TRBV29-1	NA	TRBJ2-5	TGCAGCGTTGAGTATGGGCTGAAAGAGACCCAGTACTTC	CSVEYGLKETQYF
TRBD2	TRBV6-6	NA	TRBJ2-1	TGTGCCAGCATCCCGGAGACTAGCGGGAGTGAGCAGTTCTTC	CASIPETSGSEQFF
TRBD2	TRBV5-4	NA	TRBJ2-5	TGTGCCAGCAGCTTGGCTCTAGCGGGAGTGGAGACCCAGTACTTC	CASSLALAGVETQYF
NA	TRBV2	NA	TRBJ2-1	TGTGCCAGCAGCGGGATGGGCTACAATGAGCAGTTCTTC	CASSGMGYNEQFF
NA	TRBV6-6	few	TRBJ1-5	TGTGCCAGCAGCCCGACTGATCAGCCCCAGCATTTT	CASSPTDQPQHF
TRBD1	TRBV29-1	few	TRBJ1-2	TGCAGCGTCGGGACAGGGGATCGGAATGGCTACACCTTC	CSVGTGDRNGYTF
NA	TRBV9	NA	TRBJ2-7	TGTGCCAGCAGCGTAGGAGCGGGACAATACGAGCAGTACTTC	CASSVGAGQYEQYF
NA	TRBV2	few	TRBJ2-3	TGTGCCAGCAGTGAACGGGTTACTAGCACAGATACGCAGTATTTT	CASSERVTSTDTQYF
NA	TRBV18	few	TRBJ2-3	TGTGCCAGCTCACCACCGCGACCGGGAGTGACAGATACGCAGTATTTT	CASSPPRPGVTDTQYF
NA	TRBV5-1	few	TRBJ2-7	TGCGCCAGAGGGGTCCTTCAGGGTAGGAACGAGCAGTACTTC	CARGVLQGRNEQYF
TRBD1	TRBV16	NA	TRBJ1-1	TGTGCCAGCAGCCAAACAGGGGTAACTGAAGCTTTCTTT	CASSQTGVTEAFF